This T cell receptor (beta chain) came from a study of Graves' ophthalmopathy and Graves' hyperthyroidism. The CDR3 is 15 residues long. The V gene lost 0 bases and the J gene lost 7 bases, with 13 bases spanning the gap. The germline V gene encodes CDR1 SNHLY and CDR2 FYNNEI. Worth noting for this clonotype: The antigen remains undetermined.

General study points: The authors also found most expanded thyroid clonotypes above 0.001 frequency in blood. Progression of ophthalmopathy was predicted by the model with 60% to 71% sensitivity and under 85% specificity.

Clinical symptoms, serum thyroxine, TRAb, thyroid ultrasound and orbital computed tomography were relied on for diagnosis. RNA transcripts provided the template for amplifying TCR beta CDR3 regions. Second-round multiplex PCR followed a first-round RT-PCR using HTBI primers. MiXCR was run by TCRdb on the multiplex PCR reads, yielding one entry per CDR3 protein. This sample has about 590,000 distinct CDR3 sequences, with 39% found just once. Sequencing was carried out using peripheral blood or thyroid tissue (not recorded which). The chain uses TRBV2 and TRBJ1-5; D is uncertain. This TCR was recovered from an adult man with Graves' hyperthyroidism. This CDR3 is CASSEAGSHGQPQHF. Written as DNA, the CDR3 is TGTGCCAGCAGTGAAGCGGGGTCCCACGGGCAGCCCCAGCATTTT. Together with reference TRBV2 and TRBJ1-5, the CDR3 gives the full variable domain: EPEVTQTPSHQVTQMGQEVILRCVPISNHLYFYWYRQILGQKVEFLVSFYNNEISEKSEIFDDQFSVERPDGSNFTLKIRSTKLEDSAMYFCASSEAGSHGQPQHFGDGTRLSIL.